The 12 T cell receptor beta chains listed next were all sequenced from one sample in a study of cytomegalovirus exposure and HLA in healthy donors. The data were produced by immunoSEQ multiplex PCR, yet TCRdb's version contains in-frame clones alone and is incomplete. Of 150,000 to 200,000 clones listed, 70% to 90% are singletons. Material for sequencing was PBMCs. Receptor source: a man between 18 and 29 years old in good health and CMV-seronegative.

The chain has TRBV2 and TRBJ2-1; TRBD2 might be the D (5 bases). The V gene's germline CDR1 is SNHLY and CDR2 FYNNEI. V was trimmed by 8 bases and J by 0 bases, leaving 11 bases between them. The CDR3 covers 14 residues. CDR3 bases: TGTGCCAGCGGCCGGGAAAGCTCCTACAATGAGCAGTTCTTC. Translating it yields CASGRESSYNEQFF.

The chain couples TRBV5-8 to TRBJ2-1; maybe TRBD2 (6 bases). Trimming stripped 5 bases from V and 8 bases from J, with 23 bases between. Germline assignment: CDR1 SGHTS and CDR2 YDEGEE. This CDR3 has 16 amino acids. The CDR3 here is CASRETGLKQWHEQFF. The CDR3 DNA follows: TGTGCCAGCAGGGAGACGGGACTGAAGCAGTGGCATGAGCAGTTCTTC.

This chain links TRBV6-1 with TRBJ2-3; 11 bases are shared with TRBD1. The CDR3 has 15 residues. The ends lost 5 bases at V and 7 bases at J; junction bases unmatched: 8. Per germline, CDR1 MNHNS and CDR2 SASEGT. The CDR3 loop is CASSPPGQGGNTQYF. In DNA form, the CDR3 reads TGTGCCAGCAGTCCACCGGGACAGGGGGGAAATACGCAGTATTTT.

The chain is built from TRBV19 and TRBJ1-1; D gene ambiguous. V lost 6 bases and J lost 3, with 8 bases in between. This CDR3 region has 12 residues. The germline V gene encodes CDR1 LNHDA and CDR2 SQIVND (reference sequence). This chain's CDR3 is CASSGSYTEAFF. The CDR3 bases are TGTGCCAGTAGCGGGTCTTACACTGAAGCTTTCTTT.

This chain links TRBV11-2 with TRBJ2-5, with 8 bases aligning to TRBD2. Trimming at V came to 7 bases and at J to 5 bases, leaving 12 bases not matched to a gene. The CDR3 totals 15 residues. Germline CDR1 and CDR2: SGHAT and FQNNGV. CDR3 in amino acids: CASNTNSGGPETQYF. The CDR3 region has the DNA TGTGCCAGCAATACAAATTCGGGAGGGCCCGAGACCCAGTACTTC.

The chain employs TRBV7-6 and TRBJ2-2, with D maybe TRBD2 (6 bases). From germline, CDR1 is SGHVS and CDR2 FNYEAQ. The CDR3 is 14 amino acids. V was shortened by 1 base and J by 8 bases, with 11 bases between the two germline ends. The CDR3 here is CASSLEAGFGELFF. The CDR3 coding sequence is TGTGCCAGCAGCTTAGAGGCGGGGTTTGGGGAGCTGTTTTTT.

This clone was picked up a small number of times. The V and J genes are TRBV28 and TRBJ2-5; 8 bases line up with TRBD1. The germline CDR1 and CDR2 sequences are MDHEN and SYDVKM. This CDR3 is built from 14 residues. The V and J ends lost 8 bases and 5 bases, in that order; junction bases with no gene match: 10. CDR3 loop: CASALRGQGETQYF. The CDR3 bases are TGTGCCAGCGCACTCAGGGGGCAAGGGGAGACCCAGTACTTC.

The chain joins TRBV28 to TRBJ1-4; 9 bases line up with TRBD1. Germline CDR1 and CDR2: MDHEN and SYDVKM. The CDR3 totals 14 residues. Losses at the gene ends were 6 bases for V and 10 bases for J; bases not matched to a gene: 9. The CDR3 sequence: CASRDPDRGGKLFF. The CDR3 DNA reads as TGTGCCAGCAGGGATCCCGACAGGGGGGGAAAACTGTTTTTT.

The chain carries TRBV28 and TRBJ2-7, with D perhaps matching TRBD1 (6 bases). This CDR3 contains 14 residues. V lost 4 bases, J lost 3 bases, and 13 bases lay in between. Germline values: CDR1 MDHEN, CDR2 SYDVKM. The CDR3 sequence is CASSSPGHLYEQYF. The CDR3 DNA is TGTGCCAGCAGTTCACCGGGACACCTCTACGAGCAGTACTTC.

The chain joins TRBV5-4 to TRBJ1-2; a weak D match, TRBD1 (6 bases). In germline, CDR1 is SGHNT, CDR2 YYREEE (reference sequence). CDR3 length: 15 amino acids. Trimming took 0 bases from V and 4 from J, leaving 13 bases between them. The CDR3 nucleotides read TGTGCCAGCAGCTTGGCCCAGGGGAGCGGCTATGGCTACACCTTC. It is translated as CASSLAQGSGYGYTF.

In DNA form, the CDR3 reads TGTGCCAGTAGCTTCGCGGGAGGGGATCTTGGCAATGAGCAGTTCTTC. This encodes CASSFAGGDLGNEQFF. The rearrangement uses TRBV19 and TRBJ2-1, with TRBD2 matching over 9 bases. V was pared by 6 bases and J by 6 bases, with 12 bases of the junction left unmatched. Germline lookup yields CDR1 LNHDA and CDR2 SQIVND (reference sequence). This CDR3 comprises 16 residues. The whole variable domain, filled in from reference TRBV19 and TRBJ2-1, reads DGGITQSPKYLFRKEGQNVTLSCEQNLNHDAMYWYRQDPGQGLRLIYYSQIVNDFQKGDIAEGYSVSREKKESFPLTVTSAQKNPTAFYLCASSFAGGDLGNEQFFGPGTRLTVL.

The J gene is TRBJ1-1, the V gene TRBV27; 9 positions agree with TRBD1. J gave up 1 base and V 6 bases, and 12 bases lay outside the gene matches. Germline CDR1 and CDR2: MNHEY and SMNVEV (reference sequence). The CDR3 covers 17 residues. The CDR3 DNA sequence: TGTGCCAGCAGATTTCAGTCGGCGGGACAGGGGAACACTGAAGCTTTCTTT. The encoded protein is CASRFQSAGQGNTEAFF.